This passage covers 32 T cell receptor beta chains from one sample sequenced in a study of T cells expressing NK-cell markers. TCRdb reprocessed the 5' RACE reads and stores each CDR3 protein as one record, lacking DNA. The table lists 500,000 to 600,000 distinct CDR3 sequences. What was sequenced was blood T cells: a sorted CD56 or NKG2C T cell subset, CD4+ or CD8+ T cells, or bulk PBMC T cells (not recorded which). Source of these receptors: a man aged 18 to 29 in good health.

The chain carries TRBV15 and TRBJ2-5; TCRdb's D call of TRBD1 is untestable without DNA. CDR3 length: 15 residues. Germline CDR1 and CDR2: LNHNV and YYDKDF (reference sequence). The CDR3: CATSRDGQGRETQYF.

The chain links TRBV9 to TRBJ2-7; there is no DNA to check the TCRdb D call of TRBD1. Germline CDR1 and CDR2: SGDLS and YYNGEE. The length of the CDR3 is 14 residues. The CDR3: CASSPGTGGDEQYF.

The J gene is TRBJ2-7, the V gene TRBV7-9; checking the TCRdb D call of TRBD2 is not possible without DNA. There are 17 residues in the CDR3. Germline values: CDR1 SEHNR, CDR2 FQNEAQ (reference sequence). CDR3 region: CASSRNPGTGRSYEQYF.

The chain has TRBV28 and TRBJ2-5; TCRdb's D call, TRBD2, is unchecked because there is no DNA. The CDR3 spans 14 residues. Germline loops: CDR1 MDHEN, CDR2 SYDVKM. The chain's CDR3 is CASSVTGGRETQYF.

V is TRBV7-9 and J is TRBJ2-1; TCRdb selects TRBD2, and the lack of DNA leaves this call unchecked. The germline gives CDR1 SEHNR, CDR2 FQNEAQ (reference sequence). CDR3 length equals 15 residues. CDR3 region: CASSSEGVAGIEQFF.

This chain joins TRBV20-1 and TRBJ2-5; TCRdb reports TRBD1, a call that lacks DNA to check it against. The germline CDR1 and CDR2 sequences are DFQATT and SNEGSKA (reference sequence). There are 13 residues in the CDR3. This CDR3 reads CSATSRGQETQYF.

The V gene is TRBV28, the J gene TRBJ1-4. Germline V CDR1 and CDR2: MDHEN, SYDVKM. This CDR3 has 12 residues. The CDR3 loop reads CASGRPLEKLFF.

This chain connects TRBV20-1 to TRBJ2-2; TCRdb designates TRBD2, a call that cannot be tested without DNA. From germline, CDR1 is DFQATT and CDR2 SNEGSKA (reference sequence). The CDR3 runs to 15 residues. The CDR3 sequence: CSARPPAMNTGELFF.

The chain has TRBV28 and TRBJ2-7. The V gene's germline CDR1 is MDHEN and CDR2 SYDVKM. This CDR3 is 13 amino acids long. The chain's CDR3 is CASSPHQASEQYF.

V and J are TRBV12-3 or TRBV12-4 and TRBJ2-5; no DNA is available, so the TRBD2 call from TCRdb remains unchecked. The CDR3 loop spans 20 amino acids. CDR3 in amino acids: CASSPGSTVAREGTRETQYF.

This chain links TRBV11-2 with TRBJ2-1; TCRdb picks TRBD1, but there is no DNA to check that call. The CDR3 has 15 residues. The germline CDR1 and CDR2 sequences are SGHAT and FQNNGV. The CDR3 loop is CASSLGRTDNNEQFF.

The V gene is TRBV11-2, the J gene TRBJ2-5; TCRdb lists TRBD2, though no DNA is available to test this call. Germline CDR1 is SGHAT and CDR2 is FQNNGV. The CDR3 loop spans 19 amino acids. The CDR3 region is CASSLRLAGGHRKGETQYF.

CDR3 residues: CASSLGAGPTVGANVLTF. The V call is TRBV5-1, the J call TRBJ2-6; with no DNA, the TCRdb D assignment of TRBD1 cannot be verified. Per the germline V gene, CDR1 is SGHRS and CDR2 is YFSETQ. The CDR3 runs 18 residues. Using reference TRBV5-1 and TRBJ2-6 for the parts outside the CDR3, the full variable domain is KAGVTQTPRYLIKTRGQQVTLSCSPISGHRSVSWYQQTPGQGLQFLFEYFSETQRNKGNFPGRFSGRQFSNSRSEMNVSTLELGDSALYLCASSLGAGPTVGANVLTFGAGSRLTVL.

V and J are TRBV18 and TRBJ2-1; TCRdb lists TRBD2, though no DNA is available to test this call. Germline-derived CDR1 and CDR2 are KGHSH and LQKENI. The length of the CDR3 is 16 residues. The CDR3 region is CASSPPGSGRHGEQFF.

The chain combines TRBV20-1 with TRBJ2-5; TCRdb's D call, TRBD2, is unchecked because there is no DNA. This CDR3 is 15 amino acids long. Per germline, CDR1 DFQATT and CDR2 SNEGSKA (reference sequence). The CDR3 reads CSASRSSGRQETQYF.

J is TRBJ2-2 and V is TRBV5-6; the D call from TCRdb, TRBD2, cannot be confirmed without DNA. The CDR3 consists of 15 residues. Germline values: CDR1 SGHDT, CDR2 YYEEEE. The CDR3 protein is CASSLTGESTGELFF.

The gene calls are TRBV11-2 and TRBJ2-5; no DNA is available, so the TRBD1 call from TCRdb remains unchecked. This CDR3 is built from 15 residues. Germline V gene data show CDR1 as SGHAT and CDR2 as FQNNGV. The CDR3 loop is CASGSQGNLQETQYF.

The chain has TRBV18 and TRBJ2-7; without DNA, the TCRdb call of TRBD2 cannot be checked. Germline V gives CDR1 KGHSH, CDR2 LQKENI. CDR3 length equals 14 residues. This chain's CDR3 is CASSLRDAALQQYF.

J is TRBJ2-7 and V is TRBV5-1; TCRdb picks TRBD1, but there is no DNA to check that call. The CDR3 runs to 14 residues. CDR1 and CDR2 (germline): SGHRS, YFSETQ. CDR3 sequence reads: CASSLAWVAREQYF.

CDR3 sequence reads: CASSQEKEKLFF. The chain couples TRBV4-2 to TRBJ1-4. Germline values: CDR1 LGHNA, CDR2 YNFKEQ. The CDR3 sequence is 12 residues long.

The chain employs TRBV28 and TRBJ1-3; the D call from TCRdb, TRBD1, cannot be confirmed without DNA. Germline V CDR1 and CDR2: MDHEN, SYDVKM. The CDR3 runs 12 residues. CDR3 in amino acids: CASSRDRNTIYF.

The CDR3 sequence is CASSPRGVAGGANVLTF. This chain uses TRBV7-3 with TRBJ2-6; TCRdb selects TRBD2, and the lack of DNA leaves this call unchecked. CDR3 length: 17 amino acids. The V gene's germline CDR1 is SGHTA and CDR2 FQGTGA.

V gene TRBV7-9 combines with J gene TRBJ2-1; TCRdb's assignment of TRBD1 cannot be checked, as there is no DNA. In germline, CDR1 is SEHNR, CDR2 FQNEAQ (reference sequence). The CDR3 is made up of 15 amino acids. This CDR3 is CASSPWTGKGNEQFF.

This chain connects TRBV6-5 to TRBJ2-3. The CDR3 covers 12 residues. Germline values: CDR1 MNHEY, CDR2 SVGAGI. CDR3 residues: CASSYNLHEQYF.

The chain is built from TRBV6-1 and TRBJ2-6; TCRdb lists TRBD1, though no DNA is available to test this call. Germline lookup yields CDR1 MNHNS and CDR2 SASEGT. The CDR3 length is 16 residues. The CDR3 spells CASTQAGKAGANVLTF.

The rearrangement links TRBV30 to TRBJ1-2. The germline gives CDR1 GTSNPN, CDR2 SVGIG (reference sequence). The CDR3 sequence is 15 residues long. The CDR3 sequence is CAWSPSSTGGYGYTF.

The CDR3 spells CASSLVKRGRNNSPLHF. The rearrangement links TRBV11-2 to TRBJ1-6. The CDR3 length is 17 residues. CDR1 is SGHAT and CDR2 is FQNNGV in the germline V gene. Using reference TRBV11-2 and TRBJ1-6 for the parts outside the CDR3, the full variable domain is EAGVAQSPRYKIIEKRQSVAFWCNPISGHATLYWYQQILGQGPKLLIQFQNNGVVDDSQLPKDRFSAERLKGVDSTLKIQPAKLEDSAVYLCASSLVKRGRNNSPLHFGNGTRLTVT.

The CDR3 reads CASSAQGFFVGELFF. This chain connects TRBV14 to TRBJ2-2; checking the TCRdb D call of TRBD1 is not possible without DNA. There are 15 residues in the CDR3. Germline V gives CDR1 SGHDN, CDR2 FVKESK.

J is TRBJ1-5 and V is TRBV6-5; the TCRdb call, TRBD1, lacks DNA for checking. CDR1 is MNHEY, CDR2 SVGAGI, per germline. The CDR3 runs to 15 residues. CDR3 sequence: CASSRQGVGNQPQHF.

The CDR3 loop is CASSPWAITYEQYF. The chain has TRBV28 and TRBJ2-7; the D call from TCRdb, TRBD1, cannot be confirmed without DNA. This CDR3 is 14 amino acids long. The germline gives CDR1 MDHEN, CDR2 SYDVKM.

The chain combines TRBV29-1 with TRBJ1-1; without DNA, the TCRdb call of TRBD1 cannot be checked. The CDR3 consists of 14 residues. Germline assignment: CDR1 SQVTM and CDR2 ANQGSEA. The CDR3 sequence: CSARDGTRNTEAFF.

The rearrangement uses TRBV10-3 and TRBJ1-3; TCRdb designates TRBD1, a call that cannot be tested without DNA. This CDR3 is built from 14 residues. Germline loops: CDR1 ENHRY, CDR2 SYGVKD. CDR3 residues: CAIKQGSSGNTIYF.